This T cell receptor beta chain was recovered during a study of T-cell memory formation after mild COVID-19. Employing constant-segment primers, 5'RACE generated TCR alpha and TCR beta cDNA libraries bearing sample barcodes and UMIs. TCRdb processed the 5' RACE reads anew with MiXCR; each CDR3 protein has one entry. The repertoire includes about 400,000 distinct CDR3 sequences, 24% of them detected once, and roughly 8.9% sits in the top ten. Only a few counts were recorded for this clonotype. What it binds is not known. General study results and limits: Clones which contracted sat mainly in CM and EM if CD4+, and in EMRA if CD8+.

The ends were cut back, 3 bases at V and 5 bases at J, with 14 bases in the middle. The CDR3 totals 14 residues. Germline V gene data show CDR1 as MNHEY and CDR2 as SVGAGI. This chain links TRBV6-5 with TRBJ2-7, with TRBD1 as a possible D gene (6 bases). Sequenced input: PBMCs or a T cell subset sorted from them (not recorded which). This receptor was obtained from an adult woman who had mild COVID-19 (a few samples of this study predate the infection). Cell type and time point are not known. CDR3 protein: CASSYSTGLDEQYF. CDR3 in DNA: TGTGCCAGCAGTTATTCCACAGGGTTGGACGAGCAGTACTTC.